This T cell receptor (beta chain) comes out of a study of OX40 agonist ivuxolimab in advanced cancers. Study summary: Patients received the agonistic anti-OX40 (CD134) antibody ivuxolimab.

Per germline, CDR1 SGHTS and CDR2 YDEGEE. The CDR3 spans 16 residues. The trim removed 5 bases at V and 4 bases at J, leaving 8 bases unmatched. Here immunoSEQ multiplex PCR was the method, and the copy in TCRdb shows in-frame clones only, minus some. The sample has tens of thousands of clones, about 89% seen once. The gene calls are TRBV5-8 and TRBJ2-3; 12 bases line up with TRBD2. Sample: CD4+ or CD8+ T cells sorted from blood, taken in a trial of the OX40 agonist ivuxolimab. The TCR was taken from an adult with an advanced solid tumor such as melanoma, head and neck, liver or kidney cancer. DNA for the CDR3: TGTGCCAGCAGTGCTCTAGCGGGAGGGCCCCCAGATACGCAGTATTTT. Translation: CASSALAGGPPDTQYF.